This TCR beta chain appears in the sequencing data of a study of blood T cell repertoires in COVID-19. Study-wide background: Spain, Italy and the United States supplied samples that represented acute and convalescent COVID-19.

There are a few counts of this clone. Germline CDR1 reads LNHDA; CDR2 reads SQIVND (reference sequence). The V end was cut by 3 bases, the J end by 3 bases, with 9 bases between. The CDR3 spans 14 residues. Measured with immunoSEQ multiplex PCR; TCRdb has only the in-frame clones, and not every one. The table lists about 42,000 clones, around 89% of them singletons. Sequences were obtained from peripheral blood. V is TRBV19 and J is TRBJ1-5, with D uncertain. The receptor was isolated from a human donor in a cohort sampled during active COVID-19. The CDR3 coding sequence is TGTGCCAGTAGTATTCCCTTCCCCAATCAGCCCCAGCATTTT. Translated, it gives CASSIPFPNQPQHF.